The 6 T cell receptor beta chains below come from one sample, sequenced in a study of blood T cell repertoires in COVID-19. Sequencing used immunoSEQ multiplex PCR; TCRdb keeps in-frame clones, though not all of them. This sample has 200,000 to 250,000 clones, with 88% found just once. The sequenced sample was peripheral blood. Receptor source: a man between 65 and 85 years old with acute or convalescent COVID-19.

This clone has only one observation. V gene TRBV5-1 combines with J gene TRBJ2-6; D is perhaps TRBD1 (6 bases). Looked up from germline, CDR1 is SGHRS and CDR2 is YFSETQ. Trimming removed 0 bases at V and 0 bases at J, with 7 bases between. The CDR3 extends over 16 amino acids. The chain's CDR3 is CASSLEGGSGANVLTF. The DNA for the CDR3 is TGCGCCAGCAGCTTGGAAGGGGGCTCTGGGGCCAACGTCCTGACTTTC.

The gene calls are TRBV24-1 and TRBJ2-2, with 8 bases matching TRBD1. Trimming at V came to 7 bases and at J to 3 bases, leaving 3 bases not matched to a gene. This CDR3 has 14 amino acids. Germline lookup yields CDR1 KGHDR and CDR2 SFDVKD. Here the CDR3 reads CATRGQVDTGELFF. CDR3 nucleotides: TGTGCCACCAGGGGACAGGTGGACACCGGGGAGCTGTTTTTT.

A single count supports this clone. Here the CDR3 DNA reads TGTGCCACCGTACTAGCGGGAGGGCTTAATGAGCAGTTCTTC. Translated, it gives CATVLAGGLNEQFF. The chain recombines TRBV10-3 with TRBJ2-1; 13 nucleotides align to TRBD2. Germline V CDR1 and CDR2: ENHRY, SYGVKD. The CDR3 contains 14 residues. J was trimmed by 7 bases and V by 10 bases; bases with no gene match: 7.

This chain connects TRBV6-5 to TRBJ1-5; no clear D. Per the germline V gene, CDR1 is MNHEY and CDR2 is SVGAGI. Trimming shortened V by 6 bases and J by 0 bases, and 12 bases separated the two germline ends. The CDR3 loop spans 15 amino acids. The CDR3 nucleotides read TGTGCCAGCAGGCCCACCGGACTTAGCAATCAGCCCCAGCATTTT. This translates into CASRPTGLSNQPQHF.

The CDR3 spells CASSLRGYTEAFF. DNA of the CDR3: TGTGCCAGCAGTTTAAGGGGGTACACTGAAGCTTTCTTT. V usage is TRBV27 and J usage is TRBJ1-1, with TRBD1 as a possible D gene (6 bases). V lost 2 bases, J lost 3 bases, and 7 bases lay in between. The length of the CDR3 is 13 residues. Germline CDR1 MNHEY, CDR2 SMNVEV (reference sequence).

The rearrangement joins TRBV11-2 to TRBJ1-4, with D tentatively TRBD1 (5 bases). Trimming took off 5 bases at V and 14 bases at J, with 15 bases between the two ends. CDR3 size: 12 residues. CDR1 is SGHAT, CDR2 FQNNGV, per germline. The CDR3 DNA reads as TGTGCCAGCAGCCTGGGACTTGGCAACCTGTTTTTT. Its translation is CASSLGLGNLFF.